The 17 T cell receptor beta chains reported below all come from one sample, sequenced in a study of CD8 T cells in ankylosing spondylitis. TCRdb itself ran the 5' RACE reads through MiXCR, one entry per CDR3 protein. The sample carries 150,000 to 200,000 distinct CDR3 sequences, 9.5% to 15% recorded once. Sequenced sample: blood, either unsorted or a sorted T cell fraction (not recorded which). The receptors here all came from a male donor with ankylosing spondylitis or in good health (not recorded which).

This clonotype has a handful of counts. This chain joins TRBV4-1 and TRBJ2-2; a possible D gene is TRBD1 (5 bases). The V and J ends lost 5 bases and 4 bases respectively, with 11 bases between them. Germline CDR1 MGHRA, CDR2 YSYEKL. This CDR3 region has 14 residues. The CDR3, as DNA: TGCGCCAGCAGCTACGACAGCCGCACCGGGGAGCTGTTTTTT. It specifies CASSYDSRTGELFF.

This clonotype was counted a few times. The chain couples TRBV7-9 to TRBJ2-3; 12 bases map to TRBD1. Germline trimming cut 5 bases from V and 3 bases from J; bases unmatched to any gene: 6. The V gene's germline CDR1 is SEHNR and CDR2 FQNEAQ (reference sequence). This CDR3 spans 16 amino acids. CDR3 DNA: TGTGCCAGCAGCCCCCCGGGACAGGGGGCAACAGATACGCAGTATTTT. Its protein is CASSPPGQGATDTQYF.

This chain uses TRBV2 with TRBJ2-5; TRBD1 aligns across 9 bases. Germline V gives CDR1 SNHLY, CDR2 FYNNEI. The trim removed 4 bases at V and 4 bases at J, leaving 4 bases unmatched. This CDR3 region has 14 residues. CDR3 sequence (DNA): TGTGCCAGCAGTGGGGGACAGGGCGGAGAGACCCAGTACTTC. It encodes CASSGGQGGETQYF.

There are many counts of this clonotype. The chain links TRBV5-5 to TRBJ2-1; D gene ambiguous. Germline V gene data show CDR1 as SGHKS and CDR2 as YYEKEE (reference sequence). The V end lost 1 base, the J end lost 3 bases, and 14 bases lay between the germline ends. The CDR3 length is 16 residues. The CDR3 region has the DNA TGTGCCAGCAGCTTGCGCCCAGTGGAGAGCTACAATGAGCAGTTCTTC. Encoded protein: CASSLRPVESYNEQFF.

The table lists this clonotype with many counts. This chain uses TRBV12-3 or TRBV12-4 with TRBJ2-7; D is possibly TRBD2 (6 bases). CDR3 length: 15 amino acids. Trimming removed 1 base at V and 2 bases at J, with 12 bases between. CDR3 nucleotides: TGTGCCAGCAGTTTAGTGGGTAGCGGACCCTACGAGCAGTACTTC. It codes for CASSLVGSGPYEQYF.

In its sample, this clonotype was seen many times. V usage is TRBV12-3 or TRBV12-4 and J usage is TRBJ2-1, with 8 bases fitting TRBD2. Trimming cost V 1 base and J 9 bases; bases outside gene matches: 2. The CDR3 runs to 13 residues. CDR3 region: CASSLVAGGEQFF. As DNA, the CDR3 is TGTGCCAGCAGTTTAGTGGCGGGGGGTGAGCAGTTCTTC.

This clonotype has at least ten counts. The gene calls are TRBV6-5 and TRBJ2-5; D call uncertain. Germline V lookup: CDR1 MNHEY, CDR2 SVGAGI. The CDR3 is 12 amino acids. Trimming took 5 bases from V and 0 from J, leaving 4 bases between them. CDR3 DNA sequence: TGTGCCAGCAGTGGCTACCAAGAGACCCAGTACTTC. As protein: CASSGYQETQYF.

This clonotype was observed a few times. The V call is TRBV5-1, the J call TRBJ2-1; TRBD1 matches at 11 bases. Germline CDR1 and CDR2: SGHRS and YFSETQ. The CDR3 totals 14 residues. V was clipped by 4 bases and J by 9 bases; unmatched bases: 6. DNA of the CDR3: TGCGCCAGCAGCCTGGGGGACAGGGGGTCTGAGCAGTTCTTC. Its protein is CASSLGDRGSEQFF. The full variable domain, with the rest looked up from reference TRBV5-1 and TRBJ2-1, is KAGVTQTPRYLIKTRGQQVTLSCSPISGHRSVSWYQQTPGQGLQFLFEYFSETQRNKGNFPGRFSGRQFSNSRSEMNVSTLELGDSALYLCASSLGDRGSEQFFGPGTRLTVL.

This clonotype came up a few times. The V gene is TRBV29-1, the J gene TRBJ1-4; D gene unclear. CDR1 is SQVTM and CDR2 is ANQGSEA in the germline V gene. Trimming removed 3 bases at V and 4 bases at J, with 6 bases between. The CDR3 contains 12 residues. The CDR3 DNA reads TGCAGCGTTGACGTAGGTAATGAAAAACTGTTTTTT. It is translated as CSVDVGNEKLFF.

The CDR3 DNA follows: TGTGCCAGCAGCCAAGAAGCTGGGGCGGTCTCTGGGGCCAACGTCCTGACTTTC. Protein sequence: CASSQEAGAVSGANVLTF. The V and J genes are TRBV4-2 and TRBJ2-6; possibly TRBD1 for D (5 bases). The CDR3 has 18 amino acids. Germline assignment: CDR1 LGHNA and CDR2 YNFKEQ. V was clipped by 0 bases and J by 0 bases, with 12 bases between them.

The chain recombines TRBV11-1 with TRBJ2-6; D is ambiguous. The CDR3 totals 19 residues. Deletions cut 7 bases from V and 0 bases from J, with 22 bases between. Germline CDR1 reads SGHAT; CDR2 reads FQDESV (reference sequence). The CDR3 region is CASTRLDPIRSSGANVLTF. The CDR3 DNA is TGTGCCAGCACCAGATTGGACCCGATAAGGAGCTCTGGGGCCAACGTCCTGACTTTC.

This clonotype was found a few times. The chain's CDR3 is CSASGLVTEQYF. The CDR3 coding sequence is TGCAGTGCTAGCGGACTAGTAACCGAGCAGTACTTC. The chain employs TRBV20-1 and TRBJ2-7; 7 nucleotides line up with TRBD2. CDR1 and CDR2 from the germline V gene are DFQATT and SNEGSKA (reference sequence). The junction had 5 bases not matched to a gene; V was cut back by 3 bases and J by 6 bases. The CDR3 is 12 residues long.

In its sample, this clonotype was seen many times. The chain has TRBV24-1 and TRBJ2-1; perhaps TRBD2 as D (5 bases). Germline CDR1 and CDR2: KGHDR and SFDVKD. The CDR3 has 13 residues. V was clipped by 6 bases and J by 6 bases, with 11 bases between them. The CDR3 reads CATSPGEFNEQFF. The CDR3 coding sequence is TGTGCCACCAGTCCCGGGGAGTTCAATGAGCAGTTCTTC.

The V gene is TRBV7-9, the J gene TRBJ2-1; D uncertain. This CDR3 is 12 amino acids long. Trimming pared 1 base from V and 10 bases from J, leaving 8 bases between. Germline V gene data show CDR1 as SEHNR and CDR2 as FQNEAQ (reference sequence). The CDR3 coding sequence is TGTGCCAGCAGCTTAGTGGCACCCGAGCAGTTCTTC. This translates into CASSLVAPEQFF. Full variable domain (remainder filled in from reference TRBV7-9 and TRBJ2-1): DTGVSQNPRHKITKRGQNVTFRCDPISEHNRLYWYRQTLGQGPEFLTYFQNEAQLEKSRLLSDRFSAERPKGSFSTLEIQRTEQGDSAMYLCASSLVAPEQFFGPGTRLTVL.

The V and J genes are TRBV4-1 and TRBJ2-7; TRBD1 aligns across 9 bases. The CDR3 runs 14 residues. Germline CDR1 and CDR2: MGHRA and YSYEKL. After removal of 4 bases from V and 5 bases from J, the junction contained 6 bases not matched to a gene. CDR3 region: CASSPRQGGNEQYF. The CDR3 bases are TGCGCCAGCAGCCCTAGACAGGGGGGGAACGAGCAGTACTTC.

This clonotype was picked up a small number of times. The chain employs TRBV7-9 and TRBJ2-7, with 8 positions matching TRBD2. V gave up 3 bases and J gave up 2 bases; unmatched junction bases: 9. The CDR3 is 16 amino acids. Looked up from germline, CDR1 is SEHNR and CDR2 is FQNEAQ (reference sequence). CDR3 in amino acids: CASSLPLVAGTYEQYF. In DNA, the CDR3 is TGTGCCAGCAGCTTGCCCTTGGTAGCGGGGACCTACGAGCAGTACTTC.

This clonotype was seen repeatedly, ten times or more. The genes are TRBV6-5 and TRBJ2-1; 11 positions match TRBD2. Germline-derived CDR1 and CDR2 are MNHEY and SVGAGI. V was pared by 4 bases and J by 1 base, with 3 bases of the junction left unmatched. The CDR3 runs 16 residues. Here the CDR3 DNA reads TGTGCCAGCAGTTCTACTAGCGGGAGTTCCTACAATGAGCAGTTCTTC. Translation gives CASSSTSGSSYNEQFF.